What follows is one T cell receptor beta chain and its context. Its target antigen remains unknown. No base quality information exists; no much larger clone differs at one position. These data come from a study of blood T cell repertoires in COVID-19 (dated by TCRdb to 2019 to 2021). Study-level background: Samples from collaborators originated in the United States, Italy and Spain and spanned both the acute and convalescent phases of COVID-19. The material from the prospective study consisted of cDNA or gDNA derived from T cells, B-cell-depleted T cells, or PBMCs. Where available, HLA class I and class II types were taken from metadata supplied by the sample provider and were not determined by assay-based typing. Subjects who had been exposed to COVID-19, were actively infected with it, or had recovered from it provided the deeply sampled blood TCRbeta repertoires that made up the dataset. The repertoires were released in a freely available public database meant as a resource for research on the immune response to SARS-CoV-2. Samples were obtained from the ongoing ImmuneRACE study (first 160 participants) and from approximately 1,200 subjects provided by 6 global collaborators. A de-identified subject ID, COVID-19 status, age in years and sex were almost always included in the sample metadata. The study at large found these results: How much clinical and demographic metadata was included differed by source and by participant, and the metadata was provided uncurated.

Relative to germline, V is missing 5 bases and J is missing 5 bases, with 6 bases of the junction outside any gene match. From its cysteine to its phenylalanine, the CDR3 spans 15 amino acids. Of all the DNA, just the CDR3 is kept, 45 bases in frame from base 1. CDR1 and CDR2 (LNHDA, SQIVND) derive from the germline V gene (reference sequence). The immunoSEQ Assay, a bias-controlled multiplex PCR, was used to amplify TCRbeta CDR3 regions from genomic DNA. As for how the authors treated the data: The number of nucleated cells in each sample was estimated by amplification of reference gene primers within the assay. To quantify the absolute abundance of each unique TCRbeta CDR3 rearrangement, sequence reads were collapsed and filtered. For each sample, productive Simpson clonality was calculated by taking the square root of Simpson's diversity index across productive rearrangements. TCRdb retrieved this table from immuneACCESS and kept in-frame rearrangements only. Not all clones are present; in checked studies, unresolved V genes account for under half, and no reason is known for the remainder. The V and J calls and clone size were taken over from that table, and D and trimming were inferred from the DNA. Here the sample has over 200,000 clones; 89% occur a single time. Together, the top ten hold about 6.5% of the sample.

A second Seattle source provided samples from volunteer blood donors who had recovered from COVID-19. Each collaborating institution followed its own protocols to collect whole blood in K2EDTA tubes. For TCRbeta analysis, collaborators shipped samples as frozen whole blood, isolated PBMCs, or DNA extracted from either of those sample types. The V and J genes are TRBV19 and TRBJ2-5; 12 bases in between match TRBD1. The sample was peripheral blood. This receptor was taken from a man between 60 and 75 years old who had recovered from COVID-19. The CDR3: CASSPGTGGSETQYF. The DNA reads TGTGCCAGTAGTCCCGGGACAGGGGGCTCGGAGACCCAGTACTTC.